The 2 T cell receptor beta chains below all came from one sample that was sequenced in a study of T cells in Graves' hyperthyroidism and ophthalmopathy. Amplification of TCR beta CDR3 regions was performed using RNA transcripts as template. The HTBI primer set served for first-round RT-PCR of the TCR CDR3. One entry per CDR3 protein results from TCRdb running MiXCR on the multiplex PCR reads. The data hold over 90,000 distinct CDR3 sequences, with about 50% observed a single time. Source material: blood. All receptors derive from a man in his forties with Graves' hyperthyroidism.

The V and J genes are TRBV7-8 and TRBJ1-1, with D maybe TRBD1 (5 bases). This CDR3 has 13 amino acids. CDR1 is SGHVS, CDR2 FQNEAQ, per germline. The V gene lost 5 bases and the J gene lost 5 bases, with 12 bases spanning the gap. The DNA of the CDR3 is TGTGCCAGCAGCCTAAGCTGGACAACTGAAGCTTTCTTT. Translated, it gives CASSLSWTTEAFF.

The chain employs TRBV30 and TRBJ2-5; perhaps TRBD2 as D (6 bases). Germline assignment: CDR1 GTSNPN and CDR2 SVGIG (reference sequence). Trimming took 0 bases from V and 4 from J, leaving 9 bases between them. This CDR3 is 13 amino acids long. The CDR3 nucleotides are TGTGCCTGGAGTGTAACCGGGAGAGAGACCCAGTACTTC. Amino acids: CAWSVTGRETQYF.